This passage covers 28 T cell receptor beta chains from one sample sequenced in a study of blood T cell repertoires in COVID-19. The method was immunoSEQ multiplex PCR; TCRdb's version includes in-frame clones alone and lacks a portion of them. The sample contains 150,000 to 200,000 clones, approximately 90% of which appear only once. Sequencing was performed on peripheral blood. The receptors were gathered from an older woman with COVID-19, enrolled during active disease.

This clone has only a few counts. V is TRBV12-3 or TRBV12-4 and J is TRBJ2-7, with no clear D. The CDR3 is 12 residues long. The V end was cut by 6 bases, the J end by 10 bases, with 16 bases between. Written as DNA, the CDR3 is TGTGCCAGCAGCTCATCCGCAACCCTACAGTACTTC. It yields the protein CASSSSATLQYF.

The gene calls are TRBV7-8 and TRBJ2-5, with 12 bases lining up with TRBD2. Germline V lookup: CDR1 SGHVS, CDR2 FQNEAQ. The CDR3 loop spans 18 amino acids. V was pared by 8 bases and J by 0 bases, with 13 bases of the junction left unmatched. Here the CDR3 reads CASDPGGLAGGYQETQYF. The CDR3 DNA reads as TGTGCCAGCGACCCCGGAGGGCTAGCGGGAGGGTACCAAGAGACCCAGTACTTC.

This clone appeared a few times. The CDR3 DNA follows: TGTGCCAGCAGCTTAAGAGGCCCCCTAGCGGGAGGCCGGACGATAGCAGATACGCAGTATTTT. Its translation is CASSLRGPLAGGRTIADTQYF. This chain links TRBV7-3 with TRBJ2-3; 11 positions match TRBD2. V was pared by 1 base and J by 4 bases, with 19 bases of the junction left unmatched. Germline V gene data show CDR1 as SGHTA and CDR2 as FQGTGA. This CDR3 is 21 amino acids long.

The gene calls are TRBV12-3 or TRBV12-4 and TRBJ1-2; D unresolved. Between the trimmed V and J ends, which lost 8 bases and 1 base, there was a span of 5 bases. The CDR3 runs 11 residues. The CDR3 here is CASSNNYGYTF. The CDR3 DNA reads TGTGCCAGCTCTAATAACTATGGCTACACCTTC.

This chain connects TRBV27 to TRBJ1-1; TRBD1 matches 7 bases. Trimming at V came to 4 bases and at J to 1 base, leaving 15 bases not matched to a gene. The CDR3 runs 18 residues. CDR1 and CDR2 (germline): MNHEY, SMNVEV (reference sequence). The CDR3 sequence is CASSYLRTGRFGNTEAFF. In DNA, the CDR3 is TGTGCCAGCAGTTACCTTAGGACAGGTCGATTCGGGAACACTGAAGCTTTCTTT.

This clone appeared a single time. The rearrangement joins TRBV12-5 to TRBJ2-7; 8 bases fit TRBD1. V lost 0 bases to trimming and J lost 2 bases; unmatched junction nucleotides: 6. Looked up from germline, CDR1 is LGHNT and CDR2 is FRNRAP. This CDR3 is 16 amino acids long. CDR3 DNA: TGTGCTAGTGGTTTGGTACTGGGACAGGAAACCTACGAGCAGTACTTC. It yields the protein CASGLVLGQETYEQYF.

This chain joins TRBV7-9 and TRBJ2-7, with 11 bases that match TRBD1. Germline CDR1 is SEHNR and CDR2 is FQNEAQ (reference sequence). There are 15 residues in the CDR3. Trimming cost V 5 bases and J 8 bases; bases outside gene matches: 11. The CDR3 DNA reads TGTGCCAGCAGCCTCCGGACAGGGGGCCATATCCAGCAGTACTTC. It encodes CASSLRTGGHIQQYF.

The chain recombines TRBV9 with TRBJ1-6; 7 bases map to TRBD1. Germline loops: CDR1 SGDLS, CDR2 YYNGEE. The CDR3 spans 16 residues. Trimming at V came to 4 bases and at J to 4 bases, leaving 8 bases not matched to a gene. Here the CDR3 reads CASSPWDSSYNSPLHF. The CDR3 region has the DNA TGTGCCAGCAGCCCATGGGACAGCTCTTATAATTCACCCCTCCACTTT.

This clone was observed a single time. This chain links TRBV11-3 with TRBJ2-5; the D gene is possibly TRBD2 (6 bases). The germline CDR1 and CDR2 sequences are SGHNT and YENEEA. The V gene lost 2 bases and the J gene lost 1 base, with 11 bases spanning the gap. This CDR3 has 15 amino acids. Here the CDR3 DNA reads TGTGCCAGCAGCTTATTAGCGGACCCCCAAGAGACCCAGTACTTC. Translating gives CASSLLADPQETQYF.

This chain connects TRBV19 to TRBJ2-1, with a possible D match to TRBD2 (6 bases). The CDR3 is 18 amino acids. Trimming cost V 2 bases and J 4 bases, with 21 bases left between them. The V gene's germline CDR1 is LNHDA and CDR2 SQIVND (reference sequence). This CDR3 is CASSIFHGSERAYNEQFF. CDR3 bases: TGTGCCAGTAGTATATTTCATGGATCGGAGCGGGCGTACAATGAGCAGTTCTTC.

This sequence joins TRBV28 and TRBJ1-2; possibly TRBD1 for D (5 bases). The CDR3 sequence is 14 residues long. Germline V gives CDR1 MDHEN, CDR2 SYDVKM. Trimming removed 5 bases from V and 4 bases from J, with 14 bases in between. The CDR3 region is CASSGGGSFYGYTF. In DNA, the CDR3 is TGTGCCAGCAGTGGGGGAGGTAGCTTCTATGGCTACACCTTC.

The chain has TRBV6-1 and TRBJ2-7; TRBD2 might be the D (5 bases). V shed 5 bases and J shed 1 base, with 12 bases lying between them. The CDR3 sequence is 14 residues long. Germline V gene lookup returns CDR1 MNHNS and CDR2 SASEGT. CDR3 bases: TGTGCCAGCAGTCCGGCACGAGGGTCCTACGAGCAGTACTTC. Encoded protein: CASSPARGSYEQYF.

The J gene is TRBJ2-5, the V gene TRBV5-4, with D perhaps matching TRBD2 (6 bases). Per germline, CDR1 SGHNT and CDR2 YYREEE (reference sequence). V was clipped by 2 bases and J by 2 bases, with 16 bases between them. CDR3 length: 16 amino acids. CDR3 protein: CASSFASGGAQETQYF. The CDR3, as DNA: TGTGCCAGCAGCTTCGCCTCTGGCGGGGCACAAGAGACCCAGTACTTC.

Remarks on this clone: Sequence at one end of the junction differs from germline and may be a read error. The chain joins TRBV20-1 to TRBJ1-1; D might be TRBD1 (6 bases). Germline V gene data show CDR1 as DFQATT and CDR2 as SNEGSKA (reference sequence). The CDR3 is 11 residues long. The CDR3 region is CSARGQAEVFF. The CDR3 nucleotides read TGCAGTGCTAGAGGACAGGCTGAAGTTTTCTTT.

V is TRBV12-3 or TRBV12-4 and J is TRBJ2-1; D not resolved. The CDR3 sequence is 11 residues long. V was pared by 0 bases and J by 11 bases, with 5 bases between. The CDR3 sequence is CASSLAAKQFF. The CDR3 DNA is TGTGCCAGCAGTTTAGCAGCTAAGCAGTTCTTC.

The CDR3 region has the DNA TGTGCCAGCTCACCGGGGCAGGTCTATGGCTACACCTTC. Translated, it gives CASSPGQVYGYTF. This sequence joins TRBV18 and TRBJ1-2, with a possible D match to TRBD1 (5 bases). In germline, CDR1 is KGHSH, CDR2 LQKENI. V was trimmed by 3 bases and J by 4 bases, leaving 9 bases between them. The CDR3 spans 13 residues. Full variable domain (rest looked up from reference TRBV18 and TRBJ1-2): NAGVMQNPRHLVRRRGQEARLRCSPMKGHSHVYWYRQLPEEGLKFMVYLQKENIIDESGMPKERFSAEFPKEGPSILRIQQVVRGDSAAYFCASSPGQVYGYTFGSGTRLTVV.

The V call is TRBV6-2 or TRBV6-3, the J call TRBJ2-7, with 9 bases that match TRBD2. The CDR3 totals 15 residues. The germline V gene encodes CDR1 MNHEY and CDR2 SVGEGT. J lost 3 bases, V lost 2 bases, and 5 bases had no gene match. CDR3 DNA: TGTGCCAGCAGTTACGGGGATAGCGGGAGCTACGAGCAGTACTTC. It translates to CASSYGDSGSYEQYF.

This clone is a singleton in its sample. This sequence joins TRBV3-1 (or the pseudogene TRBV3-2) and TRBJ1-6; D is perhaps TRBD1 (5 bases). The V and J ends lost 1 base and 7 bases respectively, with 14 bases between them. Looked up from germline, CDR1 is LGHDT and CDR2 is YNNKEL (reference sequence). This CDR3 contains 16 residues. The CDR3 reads CASSQVGTGGNSPLHF. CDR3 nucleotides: TGTGCCAGCAGCCAAGTGGGGACGGGAGGAAATTCACCCCTCCACTTT.

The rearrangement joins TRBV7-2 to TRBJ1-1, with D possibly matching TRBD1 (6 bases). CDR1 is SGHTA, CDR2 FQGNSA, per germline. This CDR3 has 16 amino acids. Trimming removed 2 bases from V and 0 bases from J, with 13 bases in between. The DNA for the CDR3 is TGTGCCAGCAGCTTAACCCGGACAGCTTTGAACACTGAAGCTTTCTTT. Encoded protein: CASSLTRTALNTEAFF.

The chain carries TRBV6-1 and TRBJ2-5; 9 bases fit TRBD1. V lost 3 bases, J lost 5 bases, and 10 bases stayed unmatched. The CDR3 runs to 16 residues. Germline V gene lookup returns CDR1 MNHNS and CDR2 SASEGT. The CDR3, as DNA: TGTGCCAGCAGTGACGGACAGGGGATTGGAGGTGAGACCCAGTACTTC. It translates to CASSDGQGIGGETQYF.

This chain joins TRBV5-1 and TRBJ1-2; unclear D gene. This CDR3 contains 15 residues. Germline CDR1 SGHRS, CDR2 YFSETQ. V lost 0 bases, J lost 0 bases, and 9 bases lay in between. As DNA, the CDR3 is TGCGCCAGCAGCTTGGGGTCCTCTACTAACTATGGCTACACCTTC. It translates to CASSLGSSTNYGYTF.

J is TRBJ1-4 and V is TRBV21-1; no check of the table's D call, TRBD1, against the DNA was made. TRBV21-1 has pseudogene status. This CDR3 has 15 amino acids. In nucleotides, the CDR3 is TGTGCCAGCAGCAACTTAGAACAGGGTTATGAAAAACTGTTTTTT. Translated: CASSNLEQGYEKLFF.

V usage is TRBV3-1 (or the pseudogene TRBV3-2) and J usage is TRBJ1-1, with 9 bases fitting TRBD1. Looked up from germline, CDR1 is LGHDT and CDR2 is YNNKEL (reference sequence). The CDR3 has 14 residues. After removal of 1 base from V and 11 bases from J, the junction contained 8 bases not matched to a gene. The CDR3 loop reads CASSQGTGAVEAFF. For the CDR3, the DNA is TGTGCCAGCAGCCAAGGGACAGGGGCTGTGGAGGCTTTCTTT.

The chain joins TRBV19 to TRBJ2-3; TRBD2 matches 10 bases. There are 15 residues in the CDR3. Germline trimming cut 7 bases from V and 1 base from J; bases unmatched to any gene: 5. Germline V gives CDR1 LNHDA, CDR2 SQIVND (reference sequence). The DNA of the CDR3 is TGTGCCAGTACTAGCGGGAGCTTTGGCACAGATACGCAGTATTTT. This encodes CASTSGSFGTDTQYF.

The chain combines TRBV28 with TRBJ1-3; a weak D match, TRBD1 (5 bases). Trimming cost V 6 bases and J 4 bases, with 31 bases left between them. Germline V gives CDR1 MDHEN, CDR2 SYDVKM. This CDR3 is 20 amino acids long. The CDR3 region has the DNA TGTGCCAGCAGCTCGGATGGGACTTTCCGGGGCCGAGGGGACGGAAACACCATATATTTT. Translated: CASSSDGTFRGRGDGNTIYF.

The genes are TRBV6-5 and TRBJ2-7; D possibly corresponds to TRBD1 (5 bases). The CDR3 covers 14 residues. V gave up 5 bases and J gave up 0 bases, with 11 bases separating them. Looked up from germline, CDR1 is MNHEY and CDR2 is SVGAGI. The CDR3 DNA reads TGTGCCAGCAGTCAGGGCCCTAGCTCCTACGAGCAGTACTTC. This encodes CASSQGPSSYEQYF.

In nucleotides, the CDR3 is TGTGCCACCAGCAGGGACCGACTAGCCAGGCAAGAGACCCAGTACTTC. Its protein product is CATSRDRLARQETQYF. The chain is built from TRBV15 and TRBJ2-5; 7 bases line up with TRBD2. J lost 2 bases, V lost 3 bases, and 9 bases had no gene match. Germline V gene sequence: CDR1 LNHNV, CDR2 YYDKDF (reference sequence). The CDR3 is made up of 16 amino acids.

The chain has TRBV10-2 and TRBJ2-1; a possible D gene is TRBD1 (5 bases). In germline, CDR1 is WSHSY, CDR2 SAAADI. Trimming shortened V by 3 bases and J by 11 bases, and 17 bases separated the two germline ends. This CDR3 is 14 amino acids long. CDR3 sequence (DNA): TGCGCCAGCAGTGAAGACCTACAGGCCCCGAAGCAGTTCTTC. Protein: CASSEDLQAPKQFF.